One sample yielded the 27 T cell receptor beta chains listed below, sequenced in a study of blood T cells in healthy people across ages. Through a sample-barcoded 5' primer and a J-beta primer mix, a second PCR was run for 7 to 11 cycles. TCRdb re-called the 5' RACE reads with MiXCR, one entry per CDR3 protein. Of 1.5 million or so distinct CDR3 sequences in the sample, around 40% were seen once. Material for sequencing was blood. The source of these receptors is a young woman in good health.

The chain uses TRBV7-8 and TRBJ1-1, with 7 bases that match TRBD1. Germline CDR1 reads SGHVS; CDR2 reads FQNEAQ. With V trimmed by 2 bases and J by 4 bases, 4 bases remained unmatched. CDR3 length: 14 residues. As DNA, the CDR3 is TGTGCCAGCAGCTTACACAGGGGACCCACTGAAGCTTTCTTT. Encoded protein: CASSLHRGPTEAFF.

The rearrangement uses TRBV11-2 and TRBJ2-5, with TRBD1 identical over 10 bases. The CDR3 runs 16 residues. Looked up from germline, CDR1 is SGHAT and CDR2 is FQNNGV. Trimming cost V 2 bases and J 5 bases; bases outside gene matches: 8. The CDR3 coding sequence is TGTGCCAGCAGCTTATCCGGGACAGGGGCGGGGGAGACCCAGTACTTC. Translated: CASSLSGTGAGETQYF.

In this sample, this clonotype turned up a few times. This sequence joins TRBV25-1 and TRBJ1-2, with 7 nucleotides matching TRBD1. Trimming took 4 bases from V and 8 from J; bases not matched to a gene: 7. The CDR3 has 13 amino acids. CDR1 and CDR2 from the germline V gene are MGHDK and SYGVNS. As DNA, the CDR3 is TGTGCCAGCAGTGCCGCAGGGGGGAGAGGCTACACCTTC. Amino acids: CASSAAGGRGYTF.

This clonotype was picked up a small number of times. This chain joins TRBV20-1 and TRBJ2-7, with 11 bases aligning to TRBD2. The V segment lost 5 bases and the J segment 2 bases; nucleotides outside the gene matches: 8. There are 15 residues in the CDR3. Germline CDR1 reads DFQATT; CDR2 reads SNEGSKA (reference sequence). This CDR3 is CSAGHLGLAAYEQYF. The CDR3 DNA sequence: TGCAGTGCTGGCCACCTGGGACTAGCGGCCTACGAGCAGTACTTC.

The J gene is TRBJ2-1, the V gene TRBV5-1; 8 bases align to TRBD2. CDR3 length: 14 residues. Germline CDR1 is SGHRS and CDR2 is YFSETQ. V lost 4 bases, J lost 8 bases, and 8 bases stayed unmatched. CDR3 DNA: TGCGCCAGCAGCGGGGGCGGGACTAGAGATGAGCAGTTCTTC. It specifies CASSGGGTRDEQFF.

The CDR3 reads CASSPPRGSSYNEQFF. In nucleotides, the CDR3 is TGTGCCAGCAGTCCCCCACGGGGGAGCTCCTACAATGAGCAGTTCTTC. The chain is built from TRBV12-3 or TRBV12-4 and TRBJ2-1, with D maybe TRBD2 (6 bases). Trimming removed 5 bases from V and 0 bases from J, with 14 bases in between. This CDR3 contains 16 residues.

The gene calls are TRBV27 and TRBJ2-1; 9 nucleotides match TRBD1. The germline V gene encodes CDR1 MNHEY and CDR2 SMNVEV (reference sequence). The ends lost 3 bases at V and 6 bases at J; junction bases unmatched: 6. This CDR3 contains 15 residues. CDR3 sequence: CASSFYRGRRNEQFF. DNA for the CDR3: TGTGCCAGCAGTTTCTACAGGGGGCGTCGCAATGAGCAGTTCTTC.

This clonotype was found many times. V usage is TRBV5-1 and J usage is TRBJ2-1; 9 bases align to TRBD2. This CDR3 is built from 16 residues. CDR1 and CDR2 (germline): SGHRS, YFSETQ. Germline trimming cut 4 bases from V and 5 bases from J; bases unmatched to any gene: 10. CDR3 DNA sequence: TGCGCCAGCAGCCCGCAGATAGCGGGGGTTAACAATGAGCAGTTCTTC. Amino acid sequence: CASSPQIAGVNNEQFF.

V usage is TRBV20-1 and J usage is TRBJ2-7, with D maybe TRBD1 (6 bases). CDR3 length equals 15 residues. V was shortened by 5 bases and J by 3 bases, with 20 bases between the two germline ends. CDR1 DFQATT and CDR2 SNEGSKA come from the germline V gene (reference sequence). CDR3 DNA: TGCAGTGCTCCTACGAGGGGGACATGGGACTACGAGCAGTACTTC. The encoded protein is CSAPTRGTWDYEQYF.

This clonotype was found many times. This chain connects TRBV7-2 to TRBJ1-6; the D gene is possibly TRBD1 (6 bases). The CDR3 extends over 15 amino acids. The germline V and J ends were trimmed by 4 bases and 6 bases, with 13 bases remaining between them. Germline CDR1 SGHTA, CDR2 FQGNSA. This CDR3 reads CASSSKRGSNSPLHF. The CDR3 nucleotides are TGTGCCAGCAGCTCAAAAAGGGGGAGTAATTCACCCCTCCACTTT.

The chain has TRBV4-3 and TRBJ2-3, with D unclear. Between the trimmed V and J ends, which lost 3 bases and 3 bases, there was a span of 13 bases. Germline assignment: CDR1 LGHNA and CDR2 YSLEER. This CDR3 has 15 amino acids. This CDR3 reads CASSQEREGTDTQYF. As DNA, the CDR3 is TGCGCCAGCAGCCAGGAACGAGAAGGGACAGATACGCAGTATTTT.

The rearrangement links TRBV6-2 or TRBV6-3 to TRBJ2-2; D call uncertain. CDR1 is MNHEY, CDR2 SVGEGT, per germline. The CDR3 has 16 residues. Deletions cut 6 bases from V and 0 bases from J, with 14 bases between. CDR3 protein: CASSTLGRANTGELFF. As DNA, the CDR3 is TGTGCCAGCAGCACCCTCGGCCGCGCGAACACCGGGGAGCTGTTTTTT.

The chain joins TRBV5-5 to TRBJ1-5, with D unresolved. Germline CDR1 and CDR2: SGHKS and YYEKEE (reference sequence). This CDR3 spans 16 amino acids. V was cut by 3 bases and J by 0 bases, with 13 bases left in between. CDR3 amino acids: CASSSTDTISNQPQHF. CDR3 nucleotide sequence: TGTGCCAGCAGCTCCACAGACACCATTAGCAATCAGCCCCAGCATTTT.

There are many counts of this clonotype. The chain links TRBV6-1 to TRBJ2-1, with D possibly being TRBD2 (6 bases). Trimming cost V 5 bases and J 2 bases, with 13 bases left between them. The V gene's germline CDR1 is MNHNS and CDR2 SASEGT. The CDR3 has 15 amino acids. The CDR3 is CASSLVRGTYNEQFF. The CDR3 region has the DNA TGTGCCAGCAGTCTAGTACGGGGGACCTACAATGAGCAGTTCTTC.

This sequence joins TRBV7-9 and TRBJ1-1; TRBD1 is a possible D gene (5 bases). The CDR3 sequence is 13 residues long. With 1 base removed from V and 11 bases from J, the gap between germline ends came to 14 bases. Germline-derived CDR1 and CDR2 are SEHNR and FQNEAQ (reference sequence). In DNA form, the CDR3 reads TGTGCCAGCAGCTTAGGGGGCCGAGCGGTGGCTTTCTTT. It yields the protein CASSLGGRAVAFF. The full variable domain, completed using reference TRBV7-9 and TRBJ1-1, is DTGVSQNPRHKITKRGQNVTFRCDPISEHNRLYWYRQTLGQGPEFLTYFQNEAQLEKSRLLSDRFSAERPKGSFSTLEIQRTEQGDSAMYLCASSLGGRAVAFFGQGTRLTVV.

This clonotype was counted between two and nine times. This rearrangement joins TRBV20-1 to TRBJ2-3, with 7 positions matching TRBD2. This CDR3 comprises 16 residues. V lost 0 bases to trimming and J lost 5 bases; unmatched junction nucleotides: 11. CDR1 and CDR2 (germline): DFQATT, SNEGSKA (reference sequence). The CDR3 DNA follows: TGCAGTGCTAGAGATATCCGCGGGAGAATTGGAGATACGCAGTATTTT. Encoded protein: CSARDIRGRIGDTQYF.

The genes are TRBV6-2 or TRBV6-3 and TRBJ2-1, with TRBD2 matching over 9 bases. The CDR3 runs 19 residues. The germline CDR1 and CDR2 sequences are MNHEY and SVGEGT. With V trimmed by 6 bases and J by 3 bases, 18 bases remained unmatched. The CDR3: CASREEGGGARLLYNEQFF. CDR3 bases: TGTGCCAGCAGGGAGGAGGGCGGGGGGGCTCGATTACTCTACAATGAGCAGTTCTTC.

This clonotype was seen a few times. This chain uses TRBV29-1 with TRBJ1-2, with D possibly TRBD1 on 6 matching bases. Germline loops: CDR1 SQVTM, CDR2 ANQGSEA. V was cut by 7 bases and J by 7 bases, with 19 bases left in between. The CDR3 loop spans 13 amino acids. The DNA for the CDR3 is TGCAGCGCCCTACCCCAGGACAGTGCTGGCTACACCTTC. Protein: CSALPQDSAGYTF.

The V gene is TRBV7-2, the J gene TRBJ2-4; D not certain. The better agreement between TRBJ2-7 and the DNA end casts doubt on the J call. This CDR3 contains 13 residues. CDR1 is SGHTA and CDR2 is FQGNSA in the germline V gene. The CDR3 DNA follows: TGTGCCAGCAGACCGGCAACAGACAACGAGCAGTACTTC. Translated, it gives CASRPATDNEQYF.

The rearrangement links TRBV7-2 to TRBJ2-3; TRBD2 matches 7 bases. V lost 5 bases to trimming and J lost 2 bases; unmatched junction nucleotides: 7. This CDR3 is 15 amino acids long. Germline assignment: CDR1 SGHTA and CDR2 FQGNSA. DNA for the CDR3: TGTGCCAGCAGCACCGGGGGGATGTTCACAGATACGCAGTATTTT. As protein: CASSTGGMFTDTQYF.

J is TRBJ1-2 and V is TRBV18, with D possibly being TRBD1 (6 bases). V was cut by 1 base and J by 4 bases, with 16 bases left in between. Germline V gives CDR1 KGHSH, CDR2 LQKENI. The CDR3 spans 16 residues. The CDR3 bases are TGTGCCAGCTCACCACGGACAGTCTTTCAGATCTATGGCTACACCTTC. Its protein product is CASSPRTVFQIYGYTF.

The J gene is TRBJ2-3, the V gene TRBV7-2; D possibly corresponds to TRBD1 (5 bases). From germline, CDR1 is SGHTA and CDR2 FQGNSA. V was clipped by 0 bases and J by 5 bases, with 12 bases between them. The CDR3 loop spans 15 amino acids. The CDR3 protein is CASSLAIGVVDTQYF. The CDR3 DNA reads TGTGCCAGCAGCTTAGCGATAGGGGTGGTAGATACGCAGTATTTT.

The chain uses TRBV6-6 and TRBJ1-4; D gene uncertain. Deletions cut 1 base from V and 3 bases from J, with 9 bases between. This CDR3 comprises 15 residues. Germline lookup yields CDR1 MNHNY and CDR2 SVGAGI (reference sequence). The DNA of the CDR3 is TGTGCCAGCAGTTACTTGGACGGAGCTAATGAAAAACTGTTTTTT. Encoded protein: CASSYLDGANEKLFF.

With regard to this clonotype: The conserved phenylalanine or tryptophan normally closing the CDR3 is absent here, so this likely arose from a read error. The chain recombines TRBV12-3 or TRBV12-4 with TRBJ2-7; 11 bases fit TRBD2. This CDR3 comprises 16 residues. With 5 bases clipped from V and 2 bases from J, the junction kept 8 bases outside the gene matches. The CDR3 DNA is TGTGCCAGCAGTCCAACCCGGACTAGCGGGCCCTACGAGCAGTACTTG. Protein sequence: CASSPTRTSGPYEQYL.

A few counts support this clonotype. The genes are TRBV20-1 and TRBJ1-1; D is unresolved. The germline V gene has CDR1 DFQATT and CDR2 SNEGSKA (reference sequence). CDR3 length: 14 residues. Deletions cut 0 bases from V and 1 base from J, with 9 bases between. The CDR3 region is CSAREGQTNTEAFF. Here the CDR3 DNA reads TGCAGTGCTAGAGAAGGCCAGACGAACACTGAAGCTTTCTTT.

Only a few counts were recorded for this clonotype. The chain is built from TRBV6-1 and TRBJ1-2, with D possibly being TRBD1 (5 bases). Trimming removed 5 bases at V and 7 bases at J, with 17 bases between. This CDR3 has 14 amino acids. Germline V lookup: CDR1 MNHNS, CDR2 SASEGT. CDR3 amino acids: CASSLHHQGGGYTF. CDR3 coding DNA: TGTGCCAGCAGTCTCCACCACCAGGGAGGTGGCTACACCTTC.

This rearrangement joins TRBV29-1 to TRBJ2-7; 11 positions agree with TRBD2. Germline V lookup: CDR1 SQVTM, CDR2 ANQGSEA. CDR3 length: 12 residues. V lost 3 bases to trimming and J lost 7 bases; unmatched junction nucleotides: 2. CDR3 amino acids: CSVELAGGEQYF. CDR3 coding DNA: TGCAGCGTTGAGCTAGCGGGAGGTGAGCAGTACTTC.